This T cell receptor beta chain was captured in a study of T cells in Graves' hyperthyroidism and ophthalmopathy. The investigators amplified TCR beta CDR3 regions from RNA transcripts. A set of HTBI primers served as the primers for a first-round RT-PCR of the TCR CDR3. TCRdb reprocessed the multiplex PCR reads via MiXCR and lists one record per CDR3 protein. There are hundreds of thousands of distinct CDR3 sequences in the sample; about 17% occur only once, and around 26% lies in the top ten. On this clonotype: At one end, the junction sequence differs from germline, possibly due to a read error.

Germline assignment: CDR1 SGHAT and CDR2 FQNNGV. The length of the CDR3 is 13 residues. This TCR was recovered from a woman between 18 and 29 years old with Graves' ophthalmopathy. Input material: blood. This chain joins TRBV11-2 and TRBJ1-2; D ambiguous. The CDR3 here is CASILVLSSGYAF. The CDR3 region has the DNA TGTGCCAGCATCTTAGTCTTGTCCTCTGGCTACGCCTTC.